This T cell receptor beta chain was documented in a study of molecular identifiers for immune sequencing clone quantification. Study observations and caveats: Naive cells had under 1% of molecules in clones above 20 RNA copies, effectors over 99%. Spiked Jurkat TCR RNA equivalent to one cell was reportedly detectable in some 960,000 naive cells.

This clonotype was recorded a few times. Its antigen is undetermined. Libraries for naive CD8 T cells, which were made from about 20,000 to 1,000,000 sorted cells, drew on 10%, 30% or 50% of the RNA. Library preparation followed earlier protocols using designated TCR primers. TCRdb reprocessed the PCR reads via MiXCR and lists one record per CDR3 protein. The sample has about 500,000 distinct CDR3 sequences; roughly 26% are singletons. Sequenced material: naive CD8+ T cells from blood, with Jurkat cell RNA spiked in. Subset reported: FACS-sorted CD8+CD4-CCR7+CD45RA+ naive T cells. The sequence was collected from a human donor in good health. Some libraries in this study had Jurkat cell RNA spiked in.

CDR3 residues: CASSLRDTDRSLDNEQFF. In DNA, the CDR3 is TGTGCCAGCAGCTTAAGGGATACGGACAGATCACTCGACAATGAGCAGTTCTTC. This chain links TRBV7-3 with TRBJ2-1; the D gene is possibly TRBD1 (6 bases). This CDR3 region has 18 residues. Germline V lookup: CDR1 SGHTA, CDR2 FQGTGA. The ends were cut back, 1 base at V and 5 bases at J, with 21 bases in the middle. The whole variable domain, filled in from reference TRBV7-3 and TRBJ2-1, reads GAGVSQTPSNKVTEKGKYVELRCDPISGHTALYWYRQSLGQGPEFLIYFQGTGAADDSGLPNDRFFAVRPEGSVSTLKIQRTERGDSAVYLCASSLRDTDRSLDNEQFFGPGTRLTVL.